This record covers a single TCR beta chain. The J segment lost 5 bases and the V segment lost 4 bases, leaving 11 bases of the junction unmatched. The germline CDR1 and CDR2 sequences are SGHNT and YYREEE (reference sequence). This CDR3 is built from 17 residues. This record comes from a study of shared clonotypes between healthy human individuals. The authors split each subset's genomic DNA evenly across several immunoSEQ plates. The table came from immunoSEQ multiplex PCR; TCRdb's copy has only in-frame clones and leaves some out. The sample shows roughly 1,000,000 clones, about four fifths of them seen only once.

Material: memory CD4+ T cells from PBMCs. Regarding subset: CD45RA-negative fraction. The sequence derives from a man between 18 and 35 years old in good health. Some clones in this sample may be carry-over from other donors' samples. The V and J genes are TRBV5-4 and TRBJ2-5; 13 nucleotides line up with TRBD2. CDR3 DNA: TGTGCCAGCAGCAGAGGACTAGCGGGAGTTTTTTGGGAGACCCAGTACTTC. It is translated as CASSRGLAGVFWETQYF. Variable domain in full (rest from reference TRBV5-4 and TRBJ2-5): ETGVTQSPTHLIKTRGQQVTLRCSSQSGHNTVSWYQQALGQGPQFIFQYYREEENGRGNFPPRFSGLQFPNYSSELNVNALELDDSALYLCASSRGLAGVFWETQYFGPGTRLLVL.